Below, 15 T cell receptor beta chains from the same sample are listed, as sequenced in a study of control samples from healthy donors and cancer patients. Sequencing used immunoSEQ multiplex PCR; TCRdb keeps in-frame clones, though not all of them. The sample consists of 45,000 to 60,000 clones, over 85% of them appearing once. The sequenced material came from PBMCs. The receptors derive from a man younger than 45 with colorectal cancer.

The J gene is TRBJ2-3, the V gene TRBV7-2; D call uncertain. The CDR3 is 17 residues long. CDR1 SGHTA and CDR2 FQGNSA come from the germline V gene. V lost 5 bases to trimming and J lost 4 bases, with 22 bases between them. The CDR3, as DNA: TGTGCCAGCAGCCAGGCCCGGTGGTTAGAGGTCGCAGATACGCAGTATTTT. It codes for CASSQARWLEVADTQYF.

The CDR3 spells CASSLARSSGTDTQYF. In DNA form, the CDR3 reads TGTGCCAGCAGCTTAGCGCGATCTTCTGGCACAGATACGCAGTATTTT. The rearrangement uses TRBV7-2 and TRBJ2-3; D is unresolved. Germline-derived CDR1 and CDR2 are SGHTA and FQGNSA. The length of the CDR3 is 16 residues. Trimming removed 0 bases at V and 1 base at J, with 11 bases between. The whole variable domain, remainder taken from reference TRBV7-2 and TRBJ2-3, is GAGVSQSPSNKVTEKGKDVELRCDPISGHTALYWYRQSLGQGLEFLIYFQGNSAPDKSGLPSDRFSAERTGGSVSTLTIQRTQQEDSAVYLCASSLARSSGTDTQYFGPGTRLTVL.

The chain joins TRBV20-1 to TRBJ1-2; D is ambiguous. Germline CDR1 and CDR2: DFQATT and SNEGSKA (reference sequence). CDR3 size: 10 residues. V lost 5 bases and J 8 bases, leaving 9 bases between the germline ends. CDR3 coding DNA: TGCAGTGCTCCGGACGGCGGCTACACCTTC. Protein product: CSAPDGGYTF.

The chain links TRBV18 to TRBJ1-1; TRBD1 matches 10 bases. The CDR3 runs to 14 residues. V shed 6 bases, J shed 5 bases, and the junction held 6 bases outside the gene matches. Germline V CDR1 and CDR2: KGHSH, LQKENI. CDR3: CASSLTGGRTEAFF. In nucleotides, the CDR3 is TGTGCCAGCTCGCTGACAGGGGGCAGGACTGAAGCTTTCTTT.

The chain links TRBV18 to TRBJ2-2; D is uncertain. The germline V gene has CDR1 KGHSH and CDR2 LQKENI. With 4 bases removed from V and 0 bases from J, the gap between germline ends came to 9 bases. This CDR3 region has 15 residues. The CDR3 spells CASSQGLANTGELFF. CDR3 nucleotide sequence: TGTGCCAGCTCACAGGGCCTCGCGAACACCGGGGAGCTGTTTTTT.

The chain is built from TRBV12-3 or TRBV12-4 and TRBJ2-2; D is ambiguous. The length of the CDR3 is 13 residues. Trimming removed 6 bases at V and 4 bases at J, with 9 bases between. This CDR3 is CASSASATGELFF. DNA for the CDR3: TGTGCCAGCAGCGCTAGTGCCACCGGGGAGCTGTTTTTT.

The table lists this clone with a few counts. This rearrangement joins TRBV7-8 to TRBJ1-5; D is unclear. The germline V gene encodes CDR1 SGHVS and CDR2 FQNEAQ. V shed 1 base and J shed 0 bases, with 13 bases lying between them. The CDR3 totals 17 residues. In DNA, the CDR3 is TGTGCCAGCAGCTTAGTCTCCGGCAGGTATAGCAATCAGCCCCAGCATTTT. Protein sequence: CASSLVSGRYSNQPQHF.

V and J are TRBV2 and TRBJ2-7; D gene uncertain. Germline CDR1 is SNHLY and CDR2 is FYNNEI. The V end lost 9 bases, the J end lost 2 bases, and 5 bases lay between the germline ends. CDR3 length equals 10 residues. The CDR3 coding sequence is TGTGCCAGTCTTACCTACGAGCAGTACGTC. Its translation: CASLTYEQYV.

V gene TRBV19 combines with J gene TRBJ1-5, with D perhaps matching TRBD1 (5 bases). Trimming cost V 5 bases and J 2 bases, with 16 bases left between them. CDR3 length equals 16 residues. Germline V gene data show CDR1 as LNHDA and CDR2 as SQIVND (reference sequence). CDR3 region: CASSSGGGKGNQPQHF. In DNA form, the CDR3 reads TGTGCCAGTAGTTCCGGGGGTGGCAAAGGCAATCAGCCCCAGCATTTT.

This rearrangement joins TRBV9 to TRBJ2-7; D is unresolved. This CDR3 region has 14 residues. Germline lookup yields CDR1 SGDLS and CDR2 YYNGEE. Trimming took off 0 bases at V and 6 bases at J, with 13 bases between the two ends. CDR3 in DNA: TGTGCCAGCAGCGTAGGGTCTACTGTGGTCGAGCAGTACTTC. It is translated as CASSVGSTVVEQYF.

CDR3: CASTAGLGIQYF. CDR3 coding DNA: TGTGCCAGCACAGCAGGGTTGGGCATTCAGTACTTC. The genes are TRBV12-3 or TRBV12-4 and TRBJ2-4; possible D gene TRBD1, 5 bases. Trimming stripped 7 bases from V and 9 bases from J, with 13 bases between. There are 12 residues in the CDR3.

CDR3 sequence reads: CATSEPGTHGNVLTF. CDR3 nucleotide sequence: TGTGCCACCTCCGAGCCAGGGACACATGGCAACGTCCTGACTTTC. The chain uses TRBV19 and TRBJ2-6; TRBD1 is a possible D gene (6 bases). The CDR3 is 15 residues long. Per germline, CDR1 LNHDA and CDR2 SQIVND (reference sequence). V lost 10 bases, J lost 9 bases, and 22 bases lay in between.

The gene calls are TRBV7-2 and TRBJ1-1; D unclear. Per germline, CDR1 SGHTA and CDR2 FQGNSA. The CDR3 totals 11 residues. V was pared by 2 bases and J by 4 bases, with 2 bases between. The CDR3 coding sequence is TGTGCCAGCAGCTTAATCACTGAAGCTTTCTTT. Translation gives CASSLITEAFF.

This chain connects TRBV21-1 to TRBJ2-7; the D segment call TRBD2 is taken from the table without a DNA check. TRBV21-1 is classified as a pseudogene. There are 15 residues in the CDR3. In DNA form, the CDR3 reads TGTGCCAGCAGCGGCCGGGACTTCTACTCCTACGAGCAGTACTTC. It is translated as CASSGRDFYSYEQYF.

V gene TRBV5-4 combines with J gene TRBJ2-5; weak D call: TRBD2 (5 bases). The CDR3 contains 17 residues. The ends were cut back, 2 bases at V and 0 bases at J, with 17 bases in the middle. Germline CDR1 and CDR2: SGHNT and YYREEE (reference sequence). The DNA of the CDR3 is TGTGCCAGCAGCTTTACACTAGGAACGAGGCACCAAGAGACCCAGTACTTC. Its translation is CASSFTLGTRHQETQYF.